This T cell receptor beta chain is from a study of blood T cell repertoires in COVID-19. At the level of the study: Whether acute or convalescent, the COVID-19 samples came from the United States, Italy and Spain.

J gave up 4 bases and V 5 bases, and 5 bases lay outside the gene matches. Germline lookup yields CDR1 SGHNT and CDR2 YENEEA. There are 14 residues in the CDR3. This clone has a handful of counts. Original handling: Researchers report that nucleated cell counts were estimated from reference gene primer amplification. Libraries were prepared by immunoSEQ multiplex PCR; TCRdb keeps only in-frame clonotypes and omits some of them. V, J and clone size reflect that table, while D and trimming were determined from the DNA. The sample records approximately 80,000 clones, roughly 79% being singletons. The V gene is TRBV11-3, the J gene TRBJ1-3; the match to TRBD1 covers 7 bases. The sequence was obtained from a human donor in a cohort sampled during active COVID-19. The sequencing sample was made of peripheral blood. The CDR3 here is CASSIIQGGNTIYF. CDR3 nucleotide sequence: TGTGCCAGCAGCATTATACAGGGGGGAAACACCATATATTTT.